Each of the 8 T cell receptor beta chains below was sequenced from the same sample in a study of T cell responses to AZD1222 COVID-19 vaccine. Assay used: immunoSEQ multiplex PCR; TCRdb lists only in-frame clones, some missing. This table has over 100,000 clones, 75% to 85% appearing once. The material was peripheral blood, obtained 28 days after the second dose of the MenACWY control vaccine. Source of these receptors: an adult who received the MenACWY meningococcal vaccine as a control.

The chain uses TRBV25-1 and TRBJ2-1; D remains ambiguous. Germline CDR1 is MGHDK and CDR2 is SYGVNS. The ends were cut back, 3 bases at V and 8 bases at J, with 8 bases in the middle. There are 12 residues in the CDR3. The CDR3 here is CASSDREDEQFF. CDR3 nucleotides: TGTGCCAGCAGTGATCGAGAGGATGAGCAGTTCTTC.

The chain recombines TRBV6-6 with TRBJ1-5; D unclear. Per germline, CDR1 MNHNY and CDR2 SVGAGI (reference sequence). This CDR3 is 15 amino acids long. V dropped 2 bases and J dropped 0 bases, with 8 bases sitting between them. Written as DNA, the CDR3 is TGTGCCAGCAGTTACGTGGGCAGTAGCAATCAGCCCCAGCATTTT. It yields the protein CASSYVGSSNQPQHF.

This clone has a handful of counts. This chain links TRBV6-1 with TRBJ1-5, with D hard to call. This CDR3 spans 15 amino acids. Deletions cut 0 bases from V and 0 bases from J, with 6 bases between. Germline V lookup: CDR1 MNHNS, CDR2 SASEGT. For the CDR3, the DNA is TGTGCCAGCAGTGAAGCTCCCAATAGCAATCAGCCCCAGCATTTT. Protein: CASSEAPNSNQPQHF.

The gene calls are TRBV10-2 and TRBJ2-1, with D tentatively TRBD2 (5 bases). Germline V gene sequence: CDR1 WSHSY, CDR2 SAAADI. Between the trimmed V and J ends, which lost 6 bases and 1 base, there was a span of 7 bases. The CDR3 is made up of 13 amino acids. In nucleotides, the CDR3 is TGCGCCAGCAGATCGGGATCCTACAATGAGCAGTTCTTC. Its translation is CASRSGSYNEQFF.

The chain has TRBV5-6 and TRBJ2-1; D gene ambiguous. The V gene's germline CDR1 is SGHDT and CDR2 YYEEEE. V lost 1 base, J lost 0 bases, and 11 bases lay in between. This CDR3 is built from 16 residues. The CDR3 here is CASSLPSVSSYNEQFF. CDR3 in DNA: TGTGCCAGCAGCTTGCCGTCGGTAAGCTCCTACAATGAGCAGTTCTTC.

The chain joins TRBV11-3 to TRBJ1-2, with TRBD1 as a possible D gene (6 bases). V lost 5 bases and J 6 bases, leaving 16 bases between the germline ends. This CDR3 is built from 14 residues. Germline CDR1 is SGHNT and CDR2 is YENEEA. The CDR3 reads CASSGQQGRDGYTF. CDR3 DNA: TGTGCCAGCAGCGGACAACAGGGAAGGGATGGCTACACCTTC.

The V gene is TRBV2, the J gene TRBJ1-5; 9 bases are shared with TRBD1. The CDR3 spans 15 residues. The junction had 6 bases not matched to a gene; V was cut back by 8 bases and J by 1 base. Per germline, CDR1 SNHLY and CDR2 FYNNEI. Here the CDR3 reads CASGTGSASNQPQHF. In DNA, the CDR3 is TGTGCCAGCGGGACAGGGTCGGCGAGCAATCAGCCCCAGCATTTT.

This CDR3 reads CASSPDSMGTGELFF. The CDR3 DNA reads as TGCGCCAGCAGTCCGGACTCTATGGGCACCGGGGAGCTGTTTTTT. The V call is TRBV5-1, the J call TRBJ2-2, with D possibly TRBD2 on 5 matching bases. The ends were cut back, 5 bases at V and 4 bases at J, with 15 bases in the middle. The CDR3 has 15 amino acids. CDR1 and CDR2 (germline): SGHRS, YFSETQ. Based on the CDR3 plus reference TRBV5-1 and TRBJ2-2, the full variable domain is KAGVTQTPRYLIKTRGQQVTLSCSPISGHRSVSWYQQTPGQGLQFLFEYFSETQRNKGNFPGRFSGRQFSNSRSEMNVSTLELGDSALYLCASSPDSMGTGELFFGEGSRLTVL.